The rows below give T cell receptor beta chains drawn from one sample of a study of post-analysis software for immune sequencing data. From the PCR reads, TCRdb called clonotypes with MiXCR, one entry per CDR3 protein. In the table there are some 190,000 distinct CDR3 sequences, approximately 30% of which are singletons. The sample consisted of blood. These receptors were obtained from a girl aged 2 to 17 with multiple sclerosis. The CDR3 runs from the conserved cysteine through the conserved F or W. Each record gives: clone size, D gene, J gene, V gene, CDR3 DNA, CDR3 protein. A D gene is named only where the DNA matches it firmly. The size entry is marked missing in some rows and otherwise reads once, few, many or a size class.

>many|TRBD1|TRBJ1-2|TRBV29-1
TGCAGCGTTGTGTTTGTCGACAGGGTTGTCTATGGCTACACCTTC
CSVVFVDRVVYGYTF
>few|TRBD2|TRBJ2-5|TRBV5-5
TGTGCCAGCACACTGCGTAGCGGGAGGGCCGAGACCCAGTACTTC
CASTLRSGRAETQYF
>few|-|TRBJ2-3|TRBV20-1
TGCAGTGCTAGAAGGACACCCATGGCGGGTACGCAGTATTTT
CSARRTPMAGTQYF
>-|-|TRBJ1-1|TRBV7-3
TGTGCCAGCAGCTTAATGGACACTGAAGCTTTCTTT
CASSLMDTEAFF
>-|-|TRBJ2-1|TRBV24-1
TGTGCCACCAGTGATCGGACGAGCGGAGTAGAGACCCAGTTCTTC
CATSDRTSGVETQFF
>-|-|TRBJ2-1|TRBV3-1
TGTGCCAGCAGCCCATACGTGGGGGGCGCGGGGACCTACAATGAGCAGTTCTTC
CASSPYVGGAGTYNEQFF
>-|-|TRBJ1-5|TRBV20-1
TGCAGTGCTAATGATAGCAATCAGCCCCAGCATTTT
CSANDSNQPQHF
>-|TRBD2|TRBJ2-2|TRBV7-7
TGTGCCAGCAGCCCGACTAGCGGGAGGTCCGGGGAGCTGTTTTTT
CASSPTSGRSGELFF
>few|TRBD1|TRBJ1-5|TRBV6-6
TGTGCCAGCAGTGGGACAGGGGGGGGACAGCCCCAGCATTTT
CASSGTGGGQPQHF
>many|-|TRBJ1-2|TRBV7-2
TGTGCCAGCAGCTTAGTAGGGGGAGGGGGGAAGACATTCAACTATGGCTACACCTTC
CASSLVGGGGKTFNYGYTF
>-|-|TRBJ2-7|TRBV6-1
TGTGCCACCCTGGACAGAGCCTACGAGCAGTACTTC
CATLDRAYEQYF
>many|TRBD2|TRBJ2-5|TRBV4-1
TGCGCCAGCAGCCCATTCAAGGGGACTAGCGGGAGCGATGAATTAGAGACCCAGTACTTC
CASSPFKGTSGSDELETQYF
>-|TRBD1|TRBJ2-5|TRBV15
TGTGCCACCGCTAAGGGGGCCGAGACCCAGTACTTC
CATAKGAETQYF
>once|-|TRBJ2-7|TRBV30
TGTGCCTGGAGGGACCTGGCCTACGAGCAGTACTTC
CAWRDLAYEQYF
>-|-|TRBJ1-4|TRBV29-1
TGCAGCGTTGGAAGGGGATCCGGAAGGAATGAAAAACTGTTTTTT
CSVGRGSGRNEKLFF